This passage covers 18 T cell receptor beta chains from one sample sequenced in a study of T cell responses to AZD1222 COVID-19 vaccine. Sequencing used immunoSEQ multiplex PCR; TCRdb keeps in-frame clones, though not all of them. The sample contains more than 120,000 clones, about 92% of which appear only once. Specimen: peripheral blood, collected on day 0 of AZD1222 vaccination. The receptors were gathered from an adult in good health.

The chain couples TRBV5-1 to TRBJ2-3; D is undetermined. V was clipped by 4 bases and J by 6 bases, with 9 bases between them. The CDR3 spans 12 residues. Germline values: CDR1 SGHRS, CDR2 YFSETQ. CDR3 protein: CASSHTPDTQYF. In DNA, the CDR3 is TGCGCCAGCAGCCATACCCCCGATACGCAGTATTTT.

V is TRBV2 and J is TRBJ1-6, with D possibly matching TRBD1 (6 bases). The germline V and J ends were trimmed by 6 bases and 3 bases, with 9 bases remaining between them. CDR3 length: 14 amino acids. Germline CDR1 SNHLY, CDR2 FYNNEI. CDR3 nucleotides: TGTGCCAGCAGGATACAGGGCTATAATTCACCCCTCCACTTT. Amino acid sequence: CASRIQGYNSPLHF. Filled out from reference TRBV2 and TRBJ1-6, the complete variable domain reads EPEVTQTPSHQVTQMGQEVILRCVPISNHLYFYWYRQILGQKVEFLVSFYNNEISEKSEIFDDQFSVERPDGSNFTLKIRSTKLEDSAMYFCASRIQGYNSPLHFGNGTRLTVT.

In nucleotides, the CDR3 is TGCGCCAGCAGCCAAGATAAGGGGGGTCTATATGGCTACACCTTC. Its translation is CASSQDKGGLYGYTF. The J gene is TRBJ1-2, the V gene TRBV4-3; D might be TRBD1 (6 bases). This CDR3 has 15 residues. Between the trimmed V and J ends, which lost 0 bases and 5 bases, there was a span of 13 bases. Germline V lookup: CDR1 LGHNA, CDR2 YSLEER.

The chain has TRBV5-1 and TRBJ2-1; D perhaps matches TRBD1 (6 bases). In germline, CDR1 is SGHRS, CDR2 YFSETQ. The CDR3 is 12 residues long. The germline V and J ends were trimmed by 0 bases and 12 bases, with 10 bases remaining between them. In nucleotides, the CDR3 is TGCGCCAGCAGCTTGGCCAGGGGTGGGCAGTTCTTC. Translation: CASSLARGGQFF.

The chain's CDR3 is CASSSGGNEQYF. Written as DNA, the CDR3 is TGTGCCAGCTCCTCCGGGGGGAACGAGCAGTACTTC. The gene calls are TRBV18 and TRBJ2-7; 7 bases are shared with TRBD2. The CDR3 totals 12 residues. The trim removed 6 bases at V and 5 bases at J, leaving 4 bases unmatched. Germline V gene sequence: CDR1 KGHSH, CDR2 LQKENI.

The CDR3 sequence: CASSQSSGLVDTGELFF. DNA of the CDR3: TGCGCCAGCAGCCAGAGTAGCGGGCTTGTGGACACCGGGGAGCTGTTTTTT. This chain joins TRBV4-3 and TRBJ2-2; 7 positions agree with TRBD2. The germline CDR1 and CDR2 sequences are LGHNA and YSLEER. Trimming removed 3 bases from V and 3 bases from J; junction bases left unmatched: 10. The CDR3 extends over 17 amino acids.

The count of this clone is one. V is TRBV21-1 and J is TRBJ1-3. TRBV21-1 is tagged as a pseudogene. The CDR3 extends over 16 amino acids. The CDR3 DNA is TGTGCCAGCAGCAGAGGGGGGCTGAGCTCTGGAAACACCATATATTTT. Its translation: CASSRGGLSSGNTIYF.

The rearrangement joins TRBV23-1 to TRBJ2-7, with D maybe TRBD2 (6 bases). TRBV23-1 carries the ORF label, with uncertain function. The CDR3 runs to 14 residues. V was clipped by 0 bases and J by 4 bases, with 10 bases between them. DNA for the CDR3: TGCGCCAGCAGTCAATCGGGGGGTGAGTACGAGCAGTACTTC. This sequence encodes CASSQSGGEYEQYF.

The chain carries TRBV27 and TRBJ2-2; D uncertain. This CDR3 spans 13 amino acids. The germline V gene has CDR1 MNHEY and CDR2 SMNVEV (reference sequence). The V and J ends lost 4 bases and 0 bases respectively, with 3 bases between them. CDR3 sequence reads: CASSWSNTGELFF. In nucleotides, the CDR3 is TGTGCCAGCAGTTGGTCGAACACCGGGGAGCTGTTTTTT.

This chain connects TRBV5-4 to TRBJ2-2; 10 nucleotides align to TRBD1. The CDR3 is 16 residues long. Germline values: CDR1 SGHNT, CDR2 YYREEE (reference sequence). The J segment lost 1 base and the V segment lost 2 bases, leaving 2 bases of the junction unmatched. The chain's CDR3 is CASSFDRGQNTGELFF. The DNA for the CDR3 is TGTGCCAGCAGCTTCGACAGGGGGCAGAACACCGGGGAGCTGTTTTTT.

V and J are TRBV2 and TRBJ2-7, with D possibly TRBD1 on 6 matching bases. The CDR3 extends over 14 amino acids. The germline V gene encodes CDR1 SNHLY and CDR2 FYNNEI. V lost 3 bases and J 3 bases, leaving 12 bases between the germline ends. The CDR3 is CASSEGALHYEQYF. The CDR3 DNA is TGTGCCAGCAGTGAGGGGGCCCTACACTACGAGCAGTACTTC.

This clone was recorded only once. The V gene is TRBV15, the J gene TRBJ2-5; unclear D gene. V gave up 1 base and J gave up 5 bases, with 5 bases separating them. This CDR3 spans 12 amino acids. From germline, CDR1 is LNHNV and CDR2 YYDKDF (reference sequence). CDR3 in amino acids: CATSRGTETQYF. The CDR3 coding sequence is TGTGCCACCAGCAGAGGAACCGAGACCCAGTACTTC.

The chain is built from TRBV5-4 and TRBJ2-5; D unresolved. The V end lost 5 bases, the J end lost 2 bases, and 7 bases lay between the germline ends. The CDR3 totals 12 residues. From germline, CDR1 is SGHNT and CDR2 YYREEE (reference sequence). The DNA for the CDR3 is TGTGCCAGCAGACTCGGGCAAGAGACCCAGTACTTC. Protein sequence: CASRLGQETQYF.

The chain is built from TRBV11-2 and TRBJ1-2, with D perhaps matching TRBD1 (5 bases). V dropped 1 base and J dropped 4 bases, with 10 bases sitting between them. Germline V lookup: CDR1 SGHAT, CDR2 FQNNGV. There are 14 residues in the CDR3. The CDR3: CASSLGGSFYGYTF. CDR3 bases: TGTGCCAGCAGCTTAGGGGGCTCATTCTATGGCTACACCTTC.

The chain employs TRBV3-1 (or the pseudogene TRBV3-2) and TRBJ1-5; D might be TRBD1 (6 bases). V was cut by 3 bases and J by 6 bases, with 15 bases left in between. The CDR3 has 15 amino acids. CDR1 LGHDT and CDR2 YNNKEL come from the germline V gene (reference sequence). Written as DNA, the CDR3 is TGTGCCAGCAGCCAGTCTAAGTCAGGGGCTCAGCCCCAGCATTTT. This translates into CASSQSKSGAQPQHF.

This rearrangement joins TRBV7-8 to TRBJ2-7; D not resolved. Trimming removed 5 bases at V and 4 bases at J, with 12 bases between. The CDR3 runs 13 residues. The V gene's germline CDR1 is SGHVS and CDR2 FQNEAQ. CDR3 bases: TGTGCCAGCAGCCCAGCTGTTGGGTACGAGCAGTACTTC. It yields the protein CASSPAVGYEQYF.

The chain joins TRBV4-1 to TRBJ2-7, with D possibly being TRBD2 (6 bases). CDR1 is MGHRA, CDR2 YSYEKL, per germline. V gave up 3 bases and J gave up 4 bases, with 19 bases separating them. The CDR3 contains 16 residues. CDR3 sequence reads: CASSQLAARPDYEQYF. CDR3 coding DNA: TGCGCCAGCAGCCAGTTAGCGGCCCGGCCAGATTACGAGCAGTACTTC.

This clone was counted a single time. This chain uses TRBV7-3 with TRBJ1-3; D call uncertain. Deletions cut 8 bases from V and 0 bases from J, with 2 bases between. Germline V gives CDR1 SGHTA, CDR2 FQGTGA. This CDR3 comprises 11 residues. DNA of the CDR3: TGTGCCAGCGGCTCTGGAAACACCATATATTTT. As protein: CASGSGNTIYF. The full variable domain, completed using reference TRBV7-3 and TRBJ1-3, is GAGVSQTPSNKVTEKGKYVELRCDPISGHTALYWYRQSLGQGPEFLIYFQGTGAADDSGLPNDRFFAVRPEGSVSTLKIQRTERGDSAVYLCASGSGNTIYFGEGSWLTVV.